The subject of this entry is one TCR beta chain. Its antigen is unidentified. The germline CDR1 and CDR2 sequences are SGDLS and YYNGEE. J gave up 4 bases and V 4 bases, and 7 bases lay outside the gene matches. The CDR3 is 15 residues long. The TCR beta libraries were generated through quantitative 5'-RACE incorporating molecular barcodes. MiXCR, run by TCRdb on the 5' RACE reads, gives a single entry per CDR3 protein. Among approximately 350,000 distinct CDR3 sequences listed, roughly 20% were seen once. This entry comes from a study of CD8 T cells in ankylosing spondylitis. Points from the study as a whole: CD8+ disease-linked clones were present at relatively low frequencies in blood. Reportedly, significant enrichment of disease-linked clones occurred in matched ankylosing spondylitis synovial fluid. Several highly homologous variants made up a TCR beta motif, and this motif appeared characteristic of ankylosing spondylitis blood.

The rearrangement uses TRBV9 and TRBJ1-4, with TRBD1 matching 7 bases. This TCR came from a male donor with ankylosing spondylitis or in good health (not recorded which). The specimen was blood, either unsorted or a sorted T cell fraction (not recorded which). In DNA, the CDR3 is TGTGCCAGCAGCCATCGGGACAGCTTTAATGAAAAACTGTTTTTT. Translating gives CASSHRDSFNEKLFF. The full variable domain, completed using reference TRBV9 and TRBJ1-4, is DSGVTQTPKHLITATGQRVTLRCSPRSGDLSVYWYQQSLDQGLQFLIQYYNGEERAKGNILERFSAQQFPDLHSELNLSSLELGDSALYFCASSHRDSFNEKLFFGSGTQLSVL.